This T cell receptor beta chain was recorded in a study of CD8 T cells in Susac syndrome. Random hexamers primed reverse transcription of about 0.45 to 1 ug RNA. An immunoSEQ multiplex PCR generated amplified TCR beta CDR3 products spanning 54 Vbeta and 13 Jbeta. MiXCR, run by TCRdb on the immunoSEQ multiplex PCR reads, gives a single entry per CDR3 protein. The sample lists more than 85,000 distinct CDR3 sequences, around 94% occurring once. J gave up 6 bases and V 5 bases, and 9 bases lay outside the gene matches. CDR3 size: 15 residues. TEMRA cells underwent FACS enrichment and CD8+ and CD4+ T cells underwent negative isolation.

The chain is built from TRBV12-3 or TRBV12-4 and TRBJ1-2; 10 bases are shared with TRBD1. Sequenced: CD4+ T cells from PBMCs. This receptor was identified in a human donor with Susac syndrome. CDR3 sequence (DNA): TGTGCCAGCAGTCGAGAATGGGGACAGGGGAATGGCTACACCTTC. It translates to CASSREWGQGNGYTF.